The 4 T cell receptor beta chains given below trace back to one sample, sequenced in a study of T-cell memory formation after mild COVID-19. MiXCR was run by TCRdb on the 5' RACE reads, yielding one entry per CDR3 protein. The table has around 430,000 distinct CDR3 sequences, approximately 16% seen once. Sequenced input: PBMCs or a T cell subset sorted from them (not recorded which). The receptor set was obtained from a man younger than 35 who had mild COVID-19 (a few samples of this study predate the infection). Cell type and time point are not known.

The table lists this clonotype with many counts. The rearrangement joins TRBV5-1 to TRBJ2-3, with D unresolved. Per the germline V gene, CDR1 is SGHRS and CDR2 is YFSETQ. V lost 6 bases and J lost 0, with 5 bases in between. This CDR3 region has 12 residues. The CDR3 reads CASKASTDTQYF. The CDR3 DNA reads TGCGCCAGCAAGGCTAGCACAGATACGCAGTATTTT.

This clonotype has a handful of counts. The chain recombines TRBV7-3 with TRBJ1-2; D not certain. The CDR3 is made up of 15 amino acids. Trimming took 4 bases from V and 4 from J, leaving 16 bases between them. CDR1 SGHTA and CDR2 FQGTGA come from the germline V gene. CDR3 protein: CASSSAPRTPYGYTF. The CDR3, as DNA: TGTGCCAGCAGCTCCGCTCCCCGAACGCCCTATGGCTACACCTTC.

In its sample, this clonotype was seen a few times. The V gene is TRBV12-3 or TRBV12-4, the J gene TRBJ1-5; D remains unclear. Trimming left V 3 bases short and J 9 bases short, with 6 bases between. The CDR3 sequence is 11 residues long. The CDR3 nucleotides read TGTGCCAGCAGTTTTGGTATGCCCCAGCATTTT. It specifies CASSFGMPQHF.

This chain uses TRBV6-2 or TRBV6-3 with TRBJ2-7; a possible D gene is TRBD2 (6 bases). The V gene lost 8 bases and the J gene lost 2 bases, with 16 bases spanning the gap. Germline CDR1 MNHEY, CDR2 SVGEGT. The CDR3 has 14 amino acids. The DNA for the CDR3 is TGTGCCAGCGGATTTGGAGGGCCCCCCTACGAGCAGTACTTC. Protein product: CASGFGGPPYEQYF.